These 15 T cell receptor beta chains share one sample of origin, sequenced in a study of sequential checkpoint blockade in melanoma. This table comes from immunoSEQ multiplex PCR, and its TCRdb copy is limited to in-frame clones, with some not included. Among some 18,000 clones listed, about two thirds were seen once. Treatment noted: randomized to nivolumab then ipilimumab (arm A) or the reverse (arm B). The sample here was CD8+ T cells sorted from blood (inferred from file names), taken from a patient given nivolumab and ipilimumab in sequence. Receptor source: a human donor with melanoma.

As to this clone: At one boundary the junction diverges from the germline segment, which might be a read error. The genes are TRBV6-5 and TRBJ2-6, with D hard to call. Per germline, CDR1 MNHEY and CDR2 SVGAGI. CDR3 size: 16 residues. The CDR3 DNA is TGTGCCAGCAGCTACTCGATAGACTCTGGGGCCAACGTCCTGACTTTC. Its translation is CASSYSIDSGANVLTF.

The chain combines TRBV19 with TRBJ1-2; D possibly corresponds to TRBD1 (5 bases). Germline V lookup: CDR1 LNHDA, CDR2 SQIVND (reference sequence). The CDR3 runs 16 residues. Trimming cost V 5 bases and J 6 bases, with 22 bases left between them. This CDR3 reads CASSPHRGQPLNGYTF. The CDR3 nucleotides are TGTGCCAGTAGTCCCCACAGAGGACAACCACTTAATGGCTACACCTTC.

The chain uses TRBV7-2 and TRBJ1-5, with D hard to call. This CDR3 spans 14 amino acids. CDR1 and CDR2 from the germline V gene are SGHTA and FQGNSA. Trimming took off 3 bases at V and 7 bases at J, with 13 bases between the two ends. CDR3 sequence: CASSFQEVGQPQHF. The CDR3 coding sequence is TGTGCCAGCAGCTTTCAGGAGGTTGGGCAGCCCCAGCATTTT. Complete variable domain (other parts from reference TRBV7-2 and TRBJ1-5): GAGVSQSPSNKVTEKGKDVELRCDPISGHTALYWYRQSLGQGLEFLIYFQGNSAPDKSGLPSDRFSAERTGGSVSTLTIQRTQQEDSAVYLCASSFQEVGQPQHFGDGTRLSIL.

The rearrangement joins TRBV19 to TRBJ1-1; D not certain. The CDR3 covers 11 residues. Germline CDR1 LNHDA, CDR2 SQIVND (reference sequence). The V end lost 8 bases, the J end lost 11 bases, and 15 bases lay between the germline ends. CDR3 residues: CASSTDREAFF. The CDR3 bases are TGTGCCAGTTCAACTGACCGGGAGGCTTTCTTT.

The CDR3 loop is CASSFGQGYEQYF. CDR3 DNA sequence: TGTGCCAGCAGCTTCGGACAGGGGTACGAGCAGTACTTC. This chain links TRBV9 with TRBJ2-7, with 9 positions matching TRBD1. The CDR3 sequence is 13 residues long. CDR1 and CDR2 from the germline V gene are SGDLS and YYNGEE. V was clipped by 4 bases and J by 4 bases; unmatched bases: 3.

The V gene is TRBV27, the J gene TRBJ2-2, with TRBD1 matching 9 bases. Trimming removed 0 bases from V and 15 bases from J; junction bases left unmatched: 5. Germline-derived CDR1 and CDR2 are MNHEY and SMNVEV (reference sequence). The CDR3 contains 13 residues. The CDR3 sequence is CASSLSGQGLVFF. The CDR3 coding sequence is TGTGCCAGCAGTTTATCTGGACAGGGGTTAGTGTTTTTT.

This clone is medium-sized in the sample. The chain employs TRBV28 and TRBJ1-2, with 8 positions matching TRBD1. V shed 6 bases and J 6 bases; nucleotides not matched to a gene: 9. Germline-derived CDR1 and CDR2 are MDHEN and SYDVKM. CDR3 length: 14 residues. This CDR3 is CASSRDRRFNGYTF. CDR3 DNA sequence: TGTGCCAGCAGCCGGGACAGGAGATTCAATGGCTACACCTTC.

V is TRBV27 and J is TRBJ2-7; 7 nucleotides match TRBD2. Germline V gene sequence: CDR1 MNHEY, CDR2 SMNVEV (reference sequence). Germline trimming cut 2 bases from V and 6 bases from J; bases unmatched to any gene: 7. CDR3 length: 14 amino acids. The CDR3 is CASSLAGETGEQYF. CDR3 coding DNA: TGTGCCAGCAGTTTAGCGGGAGAAACGGGCGAGCAGTACTTC.

A single count supports this clone. The V gene is TRBV27, the J gene TRBJ2-7; TRBD1 is a possible D gene (6 bases). The CDR3 runs 14 residues. The V and J ends lost 5 bases and 3 bases respectively, with 14 bases between them. Germline values: CDR1 MNHEY, CDR2 SMNVEV (reference sequence). CDR3: CASSVDRTGYEQYF. The DNA of the CDR3 is TGTGCCAGCAGTGTTGACAGGACGGGCTACGAGCAGTACTTC.

V usage is TRBV5-8 and J usage is TRBJ1-1; unclear D gene. Trimming left V 2 bases short and J 2 bases short, with 13 bases between. Per the germline V gene, CDR1 is SGHTS and CDR2 is YDEGEE. The CDR3 length is 15 residues. CDR3 sequence reads: CASSLGDGYNTEAFF. The CDR3 DNA sequence: TGTGCCAGCAGCTTAGGAGATGGGTACAACACTGAAGCTTTCTTT.

The V gene is TRBV5-6, the J gene TRBJ2-7; D is possibly TRBD1 (6 bases). This CDR3 has 14 residues. CDR1 is SGHDT and CDR2 is YYEEEE in the germline V gene. The V end was cut by 2 bases, the J end by 4 bases, with 13 bases between. The chain's CDR3 is CASSFGTKIYEQYF. CDR3 DNA sequence: TGTGCCAGCAGCTTCGGGACAAAAATTTACGAGCAGTACTTC.

The chain joins TRBV19 to TRBJ2-7, with 8 nucleotides matching TRBD1. The CDR3 is made up of 13 amino acids. Losses at the gene ends were 6 bases for V and 6 bases for J; bases not matched to a gene: 7. The germline gives CDR1 LNHDA, CDR2 SQIVND (reference sequence). CDR3 sequence (DNA): TGTGCCAGTAGCTGGACAGGGAGGCTCGAGCAGTACTTC. Its translation: CASSWTGRLEQYF.

This clone was detected only a few times. The chain couples TRBV19 to TRBJ1-2; D gene unclear. Trimming removed 5 bases from V and 4 bases from J, with 11 bases in between. This CDR3 comprises 13 residues. Germline values: CDR1 LNHDA, CDR2 SQIVND (reference sequence). The CDR3 DNA follows: TGTGCCAGTAGTGCGGGGAACAGCTATGGCTACACCTTC. Protein sequence: CASSAGNSYGYTF.

The V and J genes are TRBV29-1 and TRBJ2-7; 8 bases map to TRBD1. This CDR3 has 12 amino acids. The trim removed 6 bases at V and 5 bases at J, leaving 6 bases unmatched. Germline V gene sequence: CDR1 SQVTM, CDR2 ANQGSEA. This CDR3 is CSVGTGENEQYF. In DNA form, the CDR3 reads TGCAGCGTCGGGACAGGAGAGAACGAGCAGTACTTC.

The chain combines TRBV6-4 with TRBJ1-5; weak D call: TRBD1 (6 bases). The germline V gene has CDR1 MRHNA and CDR2 SNTAGT. The V and J ends lost 7 bases and 10 bases respectively, with 29 bases between them. The CDR3 runs 17 residues. The CDR3 sequence is CASTSRTDSTPTLPQHF. CDR3 coding DNA: TGTGCCAGCACGAGCCGGACAGACTCTACCCCCACCCTTCCCCAGCATTTT.